This TCR beta chain was captured by sequencing in a study of human T cells and chemical hapten exposure. Whole-study context: Patch tests put 0.01% DPC on the upper back, read at 6 days. Study-level results: Significantly more large CDR3 similarity clusters arose among expanded TCRs than among controls.

Individual cDNA molecules (in the library) carried attached unique molecular identifiers. TCRdb itself ran the RACE reads through MiXCR, one entry per CDR3 protein. The sample has roughly 69,000 distinct CDR3 sequences, under 13% seen once. Time point specified: patch test 2, 6 weeks after DPC sensitization. As to treatment: therapeutic diphenylcyclopropenone sensitization with weekly scalp DPC. CDR1 and CDR2 from the germline V gene are DFQATT and SNEGSKA (reference sequence). The CDR3 is made up of 16 amino acids. Trimming left V 3 bases short and J 2 bases short, with 20 bases between. This clonotype is judged medium-sized. Its antigen remains unidentified.

The source is a woman in her forties or fifties with alopecia areata. Some clones in this sample may be carry-over from other donors' samples. V and J are TRBV20-1 and TRBJ2-7, with a weak D call TRBD1 (7 bases). The sample in question was whole blood, obtained in connection with sensitization to the hapten diphenylcyclopropenone (DPC). CDR3 loop: CSARDRQGGGTYEQYF. Written as DNA, the CDR3 is TGCAGTGCTAGGGACCGACAGGGAGGAGGTACCTACGAGCAGTACTTC.